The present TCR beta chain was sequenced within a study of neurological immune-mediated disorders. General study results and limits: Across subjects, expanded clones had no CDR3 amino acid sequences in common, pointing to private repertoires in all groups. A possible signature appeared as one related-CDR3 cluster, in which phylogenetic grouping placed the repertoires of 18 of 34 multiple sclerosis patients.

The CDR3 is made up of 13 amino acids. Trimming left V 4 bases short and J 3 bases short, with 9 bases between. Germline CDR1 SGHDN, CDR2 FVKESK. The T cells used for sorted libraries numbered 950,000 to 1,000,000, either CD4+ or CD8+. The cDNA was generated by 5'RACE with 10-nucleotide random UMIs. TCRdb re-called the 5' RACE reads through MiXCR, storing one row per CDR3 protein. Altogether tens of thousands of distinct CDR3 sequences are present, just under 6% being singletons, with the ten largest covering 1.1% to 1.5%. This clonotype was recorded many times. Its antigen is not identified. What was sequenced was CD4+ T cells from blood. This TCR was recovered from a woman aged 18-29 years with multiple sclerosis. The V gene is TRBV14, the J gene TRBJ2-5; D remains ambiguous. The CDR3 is CASSLDLEETQYF. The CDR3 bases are TGTGCCAGCAGCCTCGACTTAGAAGAGACCCAGTACTTC. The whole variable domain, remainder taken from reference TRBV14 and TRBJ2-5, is EAGVTQFPSHSVIEKGQTVTLRCDPISGHDNLYWYRRVMGKEIKFLLHFVKESKQDESGMPNNRFLAERTGGTYSTLKVQPAELEDSGVYFCASSLDLEETQYFGPGTRLLVL.